The 2 T cell receptor beta chains below come from one sample, sequenced in a study of T cell responses to AZD1222 COVID-19 vaccine. Assay used: immunoSEQ multiplex PCR; TCRdb lists only in-frame clones, some missing. This table holds some 130,000 clones, around 86% found once. Sample: peripheral blood, taken on day 0 of AZD1222 vaccination. Receptor source: an adult in good health.

This clone was picked up a small number of times. The chain uses TRBV5-1 and TRBJ1-4; TRBD1 matches 8 bases. The CDR3 contains 15 residues. The junction had 9 bases not matched to a gene; V was cut back by 4 bases and J by 7 bases. Germline CDR1 and CDR2: SGHRS and YFSETQ. The CDR3 is CASSERTGSVEKLFF. The CDR3 DNA reads as TGCGCCAGCAGCGAAAGGACAGGGTCGGTTGAAAAACTGTTTTTT.

The J gene is TRBJ2-7, the V gene TRBV28; 14 bases line up with TRBD2. V lost 4 bases to trimming and J lost 3 bases; unmatched junction nucleotides: 11. Germline CDR1 is MDHEN and CDR2 is SYDVKM. CDR3 length: 18 amino acids. The CDR3 protein is CASSSGLAGARNLYEQYF. The CDR3 DNA sequence: TGTGCCAGCAGTTCGGGACTAGCGGGGGCCAGGAATCTCTACGAGCAGTACTTC.